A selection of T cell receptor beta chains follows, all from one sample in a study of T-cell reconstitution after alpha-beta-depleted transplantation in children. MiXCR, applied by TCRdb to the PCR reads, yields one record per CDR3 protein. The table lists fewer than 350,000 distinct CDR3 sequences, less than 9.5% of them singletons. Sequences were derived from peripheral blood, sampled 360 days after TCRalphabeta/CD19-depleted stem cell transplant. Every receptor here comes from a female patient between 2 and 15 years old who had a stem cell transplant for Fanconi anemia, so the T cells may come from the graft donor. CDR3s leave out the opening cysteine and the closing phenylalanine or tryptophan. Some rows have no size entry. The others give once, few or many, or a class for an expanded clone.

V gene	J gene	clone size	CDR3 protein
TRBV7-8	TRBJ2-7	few	ASSLVPRLFYEQY
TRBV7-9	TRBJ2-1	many	ASNQLEPLFNEQF
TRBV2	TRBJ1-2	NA	ASSEPWPAGDT
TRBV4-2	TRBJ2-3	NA	ASSQDTILLGALSTDTQY
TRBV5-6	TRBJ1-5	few	ASGAGNQPQH
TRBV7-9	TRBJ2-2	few	ASSLDGRGWTGELF
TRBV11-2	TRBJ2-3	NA	ASSLDGGDTQY
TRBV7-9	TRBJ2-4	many	ASSLDIGRANIQY
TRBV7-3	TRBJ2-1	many	ASSLMWATYNEQF
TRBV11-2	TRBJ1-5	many	ASSLAGGLQPQH
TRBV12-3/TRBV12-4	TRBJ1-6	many	ASGGRGMSSYNSPLH
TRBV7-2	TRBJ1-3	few	AISLSGNTIY
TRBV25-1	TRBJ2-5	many	ASSVLAGGQETQY
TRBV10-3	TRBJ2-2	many	AIGVRGLAGGNTGELF
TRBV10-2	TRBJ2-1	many	ASNPRTGGTYNEQF
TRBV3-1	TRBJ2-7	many	ATSDLPSREQY
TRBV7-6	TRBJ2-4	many	ASSWGGSKNIQY
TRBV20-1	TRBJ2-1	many	SARDNGNNEQF
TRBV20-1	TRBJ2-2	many	SAVDRVATGELF
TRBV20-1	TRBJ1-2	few	SAQTRTYGYT
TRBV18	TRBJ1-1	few	ASTESTGRATEAF
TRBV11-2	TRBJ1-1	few	ASSKSYPNTEAF
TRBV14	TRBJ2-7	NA	ASGFGAGEICEQY
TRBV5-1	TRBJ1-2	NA	ASSLEIGENGYT
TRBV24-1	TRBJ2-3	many	ATSHRTGYTDTQY
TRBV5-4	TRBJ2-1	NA	ASSEVDRGGYNEQF
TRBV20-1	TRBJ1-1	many	SAIQGLMNTEAF
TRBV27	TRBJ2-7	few	ASSLLGSTYEQY
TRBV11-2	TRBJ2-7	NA	ASSLVGHRNSFSYEQY
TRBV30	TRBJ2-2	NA	AWSKGELF
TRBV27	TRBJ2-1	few	ASSPPGQGLYSYNEQF
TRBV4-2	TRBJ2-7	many	ASSQDRGSAPYEQY
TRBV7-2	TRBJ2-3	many	ALGASDYTDTQY
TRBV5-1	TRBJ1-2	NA	ASSLGLLGGYT
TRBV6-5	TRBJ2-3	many	ASSYSGGRKYTQY
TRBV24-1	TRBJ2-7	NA	ATSDPDTYEQY
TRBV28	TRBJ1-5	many	ASARRTSNQPQH
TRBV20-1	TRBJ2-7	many	SATTRQGRLTYEQY
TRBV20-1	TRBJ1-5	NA	SASSPGQGAHQPQH
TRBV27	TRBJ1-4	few	ASSWGRRESEKLF
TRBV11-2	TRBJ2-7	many	ASSFRDANYEQY
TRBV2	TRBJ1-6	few	ASSELGQAVSPLH
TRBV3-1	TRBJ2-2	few	ASSQGNYFTGELF
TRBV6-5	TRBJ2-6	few	ASSYDSLPSGANVLT
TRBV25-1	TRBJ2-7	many	ASSVAGVYEQY
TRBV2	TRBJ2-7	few	ASSGGASSQY
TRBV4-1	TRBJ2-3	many	ASSQVAGAFTDTQY
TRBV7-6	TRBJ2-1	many	ASSLAEAGSYNEQF